Shown below are 6 T cell receptor beta chains from a single sample sequenced in a study of Ad26.COV2.S vaccination and SARS-CoV-2 variants. This table comes from immunoSEQ multiplex PCR, and its TCRdb copy is limited to in-frame clones, with some not included. The repertoire has around 340,000 clones, 80% to 90% of them found once; the top ten carry around 11%. This sample's treatment: approximately 18 received Ad26.COV2.S at low or high dose, single or two shots; 5 received placebo; per-sample allocation not given. Material that was analyzed had been drawn on day 63 after the first vaccine or placebo injection. Sample: peripheral blood, taken in a trial of Ad26.COV2.S vaccine versus placebo. The receptors here all came from a person aged 18 to 59 who received the Ad26.COV2.S COVID-19 vaccine or a placebo.

The gene calls are TRBV5-1 and TRBJ2-7; tentative D call: TRBD2 (5 bases). Germline loops: CDR1 SGHRS, CDR2 YFSETQ. The V end was cut by 4 bases, the J end by 2 bases, with 16 bases between. The CDR3 consists of 15 residues. DNA of the CDR3: TGCGCCAGCAGCCCATTCGACGACGGGACCTACGAGCAGTACTTC. Its protein product is CASSPFDDGTYEQYF. Combining the CDR3 with reference TRBV5-1 and TRBJ2-7 gives the whole variable domain KAGVTQTPRYLIKTRGQQVTLSCSPISGHRSVSWYQQTPGQGLQFLFEYFSETQRNKGNFPGRFSGRQFSNSRSEMNVSTLELGDSALYLCASSPFDDGTYEQYFGPGTRLTVT.

The chain links TRBV7-2 to TRBJ2-1; D is unclear. Trimming removed 6 bases at V and 10 bases at J, with 13 bases between. CDR3 length: 12 residues. CDR1 and CDR2 from the germline V gene are SGHTA and FQGNSA. Here the CDR3 reads CASSQPPEEQFF. CDR3 sequence (DNA): TGTGCCAGCAGTCAACCCCCTGAGGAGCAGTTCTTC.

This clone was seen a handful of times. V gene TRBV4-2 combines with J gene TRBJ2-7, with TRBD2 as a possible D gene (5 bases). Trimming removed 2 bases from V and 1 base from J, with 12 bases in between. There are 15 residues in the CDR3. From germline, CDR1 is LGHNA and CDR2 YNFKEQ. In nucleotides, the CDR3 is TGTGCCAGCAGCCAAAAGAGCGGAGCGTCCTACGAGCAGTACTTC. Translated: CASSQKSGASYEQYF.

This clone was recorded only once. The chain couples TRBV27 to TRBJ1-5, with no clear D. V lost 3 bases, J lost 7 bases, and 10 bases lay in between. This CDR3 is 13 amino acids long. From germline, CDR1 is MNHEY and CDR2 SMNVEV (reference sequence). The CDR3 bases are TGTGCCAGCAGTTTCCAATCGGGACAGCCCCAGCATTTT. This translates into CASSFQSGQPQHF.

This rearrangement joins TRBV4-3 to TRBJ2-7; TRBD1 or TRBD2 may be the D gene (7 bases each). CDR3 length: 18 amino acids. V lost 0 bases and J lost 0, with 18 bases in between. CDR1 and CDR2 (germline): LGHNA, YSLEER. This chain's CDR3 is CASSQDFRRGGSSYEQYF. CDR3 bases: TGCGCCAGCAGCCAAGATTTTCGCAGGGGGGGGAGCTCCTACGAGCAGTACTTC.

This chain's CDR3 is CASSGTISYYEQYF. Written as DNA, the CDR3 is TGTGCCAGCAGTGGGACAATCTCTTACTACGAGCAGTACTTC. V gene TRBV2 combines with J gene TRBJ2-7; D possibly corresponds to TRBD1 (5 bases). V was trimmed by 4 bases and J by 3 bases, leaving 13 bases between them. The CDR3 runs 14 residues. CDR1 SNHLY and CDR2 FYNNEI come from the germline V gene. Full variable domain (outside the CDR3, taken from reference TRBV2 and TRBJ2-7): EPEVTQTPSHQVTQMGQEVILRCVPISNHLYFYWYRQILGQKVEFLVSFYNNEISEKSEIFDDQFSVERPDGSNFTLKIRSTKLEDSAMYFCASSGTISYYEQYFGPGTRLTVT.